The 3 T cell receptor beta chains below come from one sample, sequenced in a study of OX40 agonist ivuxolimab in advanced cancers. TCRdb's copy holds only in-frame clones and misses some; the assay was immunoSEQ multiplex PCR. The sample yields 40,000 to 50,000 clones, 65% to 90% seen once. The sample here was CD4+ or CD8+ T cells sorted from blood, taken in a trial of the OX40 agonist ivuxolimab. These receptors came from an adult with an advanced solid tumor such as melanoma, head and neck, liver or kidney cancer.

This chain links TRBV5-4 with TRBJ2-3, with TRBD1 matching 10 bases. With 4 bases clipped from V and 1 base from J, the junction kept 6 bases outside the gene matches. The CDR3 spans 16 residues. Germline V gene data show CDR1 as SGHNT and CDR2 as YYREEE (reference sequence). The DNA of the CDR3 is TGTGCCAGCAGCATAGGACAGGGGGGAGGCACAGATACGCAGTATTTT. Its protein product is CASSIGQGGGTDTQYF.

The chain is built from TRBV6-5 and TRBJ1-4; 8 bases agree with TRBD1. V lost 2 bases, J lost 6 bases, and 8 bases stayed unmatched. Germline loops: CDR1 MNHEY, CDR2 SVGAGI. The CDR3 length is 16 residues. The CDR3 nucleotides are TGTGCCAGCAGTTACCTTCGTGCAGGGGGCTATGAAAAACTGTTTTTT. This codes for CASSYLRAGGYEKLFF.

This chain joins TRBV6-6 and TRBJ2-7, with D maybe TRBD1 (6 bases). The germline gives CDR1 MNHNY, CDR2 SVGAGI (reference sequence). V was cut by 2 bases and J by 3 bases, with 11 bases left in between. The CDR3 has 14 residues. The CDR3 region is CASSYGQGSYEQYF. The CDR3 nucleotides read TGTGCCAGCAGTTACGGCCAGGGGAGCTACGAGCAGTACTTC.